This T cell receptor (beta chain) was found in a study of blood T cell repertoires in COVID-19. Study at large: Sites in the United States, Italy and Spain provided acute and convalescent COVID-19 samples. T cells, B-cell-depleted T cells, or PBMCs provided the cDNA or gDNA that served as material.

Germline V gene sequence: CDR1 LGHNT, CDR2 FRNRAP. V was shortened by 2 bases and J by 5 bases, with 13 bases between the two germline ends. The CDR3 extends over 14 amino acids. As handled by the study authors: The assay estimated nucleated cells by amplifying reference gene primers. Here immunoSEQ multiplex PCR was the method, and the copy in TCRdb shows in-frame clones only, minus some. V, J and clone size reflect that table, while D and trimming were determined from the DNA. The sample includes roughly 150,000 clones, approximately 90% of them seen just once. Sequences were obtained from peripheral blood. The clonotype originates from a man between 18 and 35 years old with acute or convalescent COVID-19. The genes are TRBV12-5 and TRBJ2-7; tentatively, D is TRBD1 (5 bases). The CDR3 sequence is CASGLPTETHEQYF. The DNA for the CDR3 is TGTGCTAGTGGTTTGCCGACAGAGACCCACGAGCAGTACTTC. The whole variable domain, filled in from reference TRBV12-5 and TRBJ2-7, reads DARVTQTPRHKVTEMGQEVTMRCQPILGHNTVFWYRQTMMQGLELLAYFRNRAPLDDSGMPKDRFSAEMPDATLATLKIQPSEPRDSAVYFCASGLPTETHEQYFGPGTRLTVT.